Sequencing of this T cell receptor (beta chain) was carried out in a study of blood T cell repertoires in COVID-19. Study overall: Whether acute or convalescent, the COVID-19 samples came from the United States, Italy and Spain. Sample material is recorded as cDNA or gDNA derived from T cells, B-cell-depleted T cells, or PBMCs.

The CDR3 is 15 residues long. Between the trimmed V and J ends, which lost 8 bases and 1 base, there was a span of 18 bases. Germline V gives CDR1 SQVTM, CDR2 ANQGSEA. Here immunoSEQ multiplex PCR was the method, and the copy in TCRdb shows in-frame clones only, minus some. The table lists some 100,000 clones, almost 95% of them singletons. The clonotype originates from a man aged 50-59 years with active COVID-19. V is TRBV29-1 and J is TRBJ2-1; D is unresolved. Sequencing used peripheral blood. CDR3 sequence (DNA): TGCAGCTCCATTAGCCGGAGTGTGTCCTACAATGAGCAGTTCTTC. Protein: CSSISRSVSYNEQFF.